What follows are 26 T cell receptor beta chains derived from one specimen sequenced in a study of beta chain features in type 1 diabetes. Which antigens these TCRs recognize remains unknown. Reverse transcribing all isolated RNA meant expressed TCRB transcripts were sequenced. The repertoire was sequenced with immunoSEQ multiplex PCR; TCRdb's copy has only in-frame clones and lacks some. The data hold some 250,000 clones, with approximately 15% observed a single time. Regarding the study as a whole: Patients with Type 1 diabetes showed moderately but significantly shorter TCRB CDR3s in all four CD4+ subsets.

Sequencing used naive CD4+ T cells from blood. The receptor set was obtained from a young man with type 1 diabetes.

The CDR3 here is CSVEDLCREENTIYF. In nucleotides, the CDR3 is TGCAGCGTTGAAGATCTGTGCAGGGAGGAAAACACCATATATTTT. The chain combines TRBV29-1 with TRBJ1-3; possible D gene TRBD1, 5 bases. The CDR3 runs 15 residues. Trimming stripped 0 bases from V and 6 bases from J, with 15 bases between. In germline, CDR1 is SQVTM, CDR2 ANQGSEA.

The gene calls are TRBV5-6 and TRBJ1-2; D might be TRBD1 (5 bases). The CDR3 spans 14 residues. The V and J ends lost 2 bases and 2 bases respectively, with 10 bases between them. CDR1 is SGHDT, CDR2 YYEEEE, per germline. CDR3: CASSFLTENYGYTF. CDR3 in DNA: TGTGCCAGCAGCTTTCTGACAGAAAACTATGGCTACACCTTC. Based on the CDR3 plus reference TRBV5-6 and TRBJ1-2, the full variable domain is DAGVTQSPTHLIKTRGQQVTLRCSPKSGHDTVSWYQQALGQGPQFIFQYYEEEERQRGNFPDRFSGHQFPNYSSELNVNALLLGDSALYLCASSFLTENYGYTFGSGTRLTVV.

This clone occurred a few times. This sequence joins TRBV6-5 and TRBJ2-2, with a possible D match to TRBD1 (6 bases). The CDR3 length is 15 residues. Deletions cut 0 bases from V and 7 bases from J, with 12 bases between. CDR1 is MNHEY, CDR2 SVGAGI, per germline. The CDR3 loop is CASSYSPGVGGELFF. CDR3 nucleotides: TGTGCCAGCAGTTACTCACCAGGGGTTGGCGGGGAGCTGTTTTTT.

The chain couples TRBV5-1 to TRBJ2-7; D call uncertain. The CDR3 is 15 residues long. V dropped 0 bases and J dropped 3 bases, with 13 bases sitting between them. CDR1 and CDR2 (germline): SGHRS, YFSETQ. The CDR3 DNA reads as TGCGCCAGCAGCTTGGGGTCTAGTTCGCACTACGAGCAGTACTTC. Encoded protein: CASSLGSSSHYEQYF. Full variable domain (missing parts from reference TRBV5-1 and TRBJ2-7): KAGVTQTPRYLIKTRGQQVTLSCSPISGHRSVSWYQQTPGQGLQFLFEYFSETQRNKGNFPGRFSGRQFSNSRSEMNVSTLELGDSALYLCASSLGSSSHYEQYFGPGTRLTVT.

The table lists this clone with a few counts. CDR3 loop: CASSSLSRDSYEQYF. CDR3 coding DNA: TGTGCCAGCAGTTCTCTTTCCAGGGACTCCTACGAGCAGTACTTC. The rearrangement links TRBV27 to TRBJ2-7; TRBD1 is a possible D gene (5 bases). CDR3 size: 15 residues. V was shortened by 4 bases and J by 0 bases, with 13 bases between the two germline ends. Germline values: CDR1 MNHEY, CDR2 SMNVEV (reference sequence).

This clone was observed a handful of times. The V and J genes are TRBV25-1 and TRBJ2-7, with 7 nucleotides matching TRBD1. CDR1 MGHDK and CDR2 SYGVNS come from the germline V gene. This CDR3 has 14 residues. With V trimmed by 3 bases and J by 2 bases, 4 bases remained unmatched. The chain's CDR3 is CASSERDRAYEQYF. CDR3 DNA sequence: TGTGCCAGCAGTGAGAGGGACAGAGCCTACGAGCAGTACTTC.

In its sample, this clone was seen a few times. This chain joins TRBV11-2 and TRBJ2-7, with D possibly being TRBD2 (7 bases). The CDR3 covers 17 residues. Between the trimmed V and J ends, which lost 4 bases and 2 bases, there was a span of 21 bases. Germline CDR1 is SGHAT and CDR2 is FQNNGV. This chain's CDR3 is CASSWTYAGASPYEQYF. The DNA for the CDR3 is TGTGCCAGCAGCTGGACTTATGCGGGGGCTTCCCCCTACGAGCAGTACTTC.

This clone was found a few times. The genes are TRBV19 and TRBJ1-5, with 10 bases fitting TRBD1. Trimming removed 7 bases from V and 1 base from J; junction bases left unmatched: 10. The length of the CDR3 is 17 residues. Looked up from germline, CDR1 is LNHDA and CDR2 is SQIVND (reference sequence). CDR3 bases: TGTGCCAGTAAACCAGACAGGGGGCAGCGAAGCAATCAGCCCCAGCATTTT. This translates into CASKPDRGQRSNQPQHF.

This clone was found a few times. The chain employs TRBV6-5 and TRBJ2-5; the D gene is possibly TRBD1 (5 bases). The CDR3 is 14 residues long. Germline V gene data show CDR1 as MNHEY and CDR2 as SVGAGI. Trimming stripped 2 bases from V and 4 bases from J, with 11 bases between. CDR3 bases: TGTGCCAGCAGTTACCCAGGGATGGTAGAGACCCAGTACTTC. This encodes CASSYPGMVETQYF.

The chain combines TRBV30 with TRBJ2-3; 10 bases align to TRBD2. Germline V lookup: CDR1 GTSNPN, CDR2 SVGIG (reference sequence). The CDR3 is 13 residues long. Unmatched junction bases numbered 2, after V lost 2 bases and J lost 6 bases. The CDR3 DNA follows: TGTGCCTGGAGTAGCGGGAGGGCGGATACGCAGTATTTT. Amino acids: CAWSSGRADTQYF. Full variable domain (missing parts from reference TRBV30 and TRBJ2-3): SQTIHQWPATLVQPVGSPLSLECTVEGTSNPNLYWYRQAAGRGLQLLFYSVGIGQISSEVPQNLSASRPQDRQFILSSKKLLLSDSGFYLCAWSSGRADTQYFGPGTRLTVL.

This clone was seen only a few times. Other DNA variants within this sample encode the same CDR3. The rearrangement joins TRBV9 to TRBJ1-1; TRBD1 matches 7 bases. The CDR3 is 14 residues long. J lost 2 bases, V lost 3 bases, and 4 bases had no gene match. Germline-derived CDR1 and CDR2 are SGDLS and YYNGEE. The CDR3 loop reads CASSARTGNTEAFF. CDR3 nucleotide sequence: TGTGCCAGCAGCGCTCGGACAGGCAACACTGAAGCTTTCTTT.

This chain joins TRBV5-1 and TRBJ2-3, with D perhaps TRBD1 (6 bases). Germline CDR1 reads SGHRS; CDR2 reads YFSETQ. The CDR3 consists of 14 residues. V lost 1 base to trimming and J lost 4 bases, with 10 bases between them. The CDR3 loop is CASSLLQGPDTQYF. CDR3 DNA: TGCGCCAGCAGCTTGTTGCAGGGGCCAGATACGCAGTATTTT. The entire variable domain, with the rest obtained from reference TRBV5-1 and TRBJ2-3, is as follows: KAGVTQTPRYLIKTRGQQVTLSCSPISGHRSVSWYQQTPGQGLQFLFEYFSETQRNKGNFPGRFSGRQFSNSRSEMNVSTLELGDSALYLCASSLLQGPDTQYFGPGTRLTVL.

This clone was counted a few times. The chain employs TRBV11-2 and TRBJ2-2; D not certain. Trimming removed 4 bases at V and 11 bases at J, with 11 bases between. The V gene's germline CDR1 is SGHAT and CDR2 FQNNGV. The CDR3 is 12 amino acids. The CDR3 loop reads CASSSSDRELFF. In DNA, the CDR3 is TGTGCCAGCAGCTCCAGCGATAGAGAGCTGTTTTTT.

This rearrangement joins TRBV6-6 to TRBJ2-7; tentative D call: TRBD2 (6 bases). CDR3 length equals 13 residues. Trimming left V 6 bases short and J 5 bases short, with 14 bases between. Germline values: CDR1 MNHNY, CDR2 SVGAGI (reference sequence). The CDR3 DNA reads TGTGCCAGCAGAAGGGACTCCCGGCACGAGCAGTACTTC. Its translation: CASRRDSRHEQYF.

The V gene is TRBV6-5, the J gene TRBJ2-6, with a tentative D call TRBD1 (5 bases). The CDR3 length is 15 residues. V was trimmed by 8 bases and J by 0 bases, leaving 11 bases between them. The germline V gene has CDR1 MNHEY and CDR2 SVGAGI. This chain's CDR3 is CASGRVNSGANVLTF. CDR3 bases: TGTGCCAGCGGCAGGGTCAACTCTGGGGCCAACGTCCTGACTTTC.

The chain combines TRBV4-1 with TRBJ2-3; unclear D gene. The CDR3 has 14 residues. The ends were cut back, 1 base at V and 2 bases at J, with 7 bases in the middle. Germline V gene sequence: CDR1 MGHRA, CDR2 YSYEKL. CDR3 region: CASSQGANTDTQYF. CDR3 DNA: TGCGCCAGCAGCCAAGGGGCCAACACAGATACGCAGTATTTT.

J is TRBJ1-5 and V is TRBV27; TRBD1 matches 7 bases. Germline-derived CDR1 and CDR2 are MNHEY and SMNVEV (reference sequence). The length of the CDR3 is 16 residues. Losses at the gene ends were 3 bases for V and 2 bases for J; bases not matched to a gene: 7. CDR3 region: CASSFSGDRGNQPQHF. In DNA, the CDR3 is TGTGCCAGCAGTTTTTCCGGAGACAGGGGCAATCAGCCCCAGCATTTT.

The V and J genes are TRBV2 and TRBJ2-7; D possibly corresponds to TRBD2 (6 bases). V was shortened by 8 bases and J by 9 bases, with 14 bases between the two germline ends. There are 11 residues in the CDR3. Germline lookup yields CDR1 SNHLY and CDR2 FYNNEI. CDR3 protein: CASGEAGLQYF. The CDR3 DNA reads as TGTGCCAGCGGGGAGGCCGGTTTGCAGTACTTC. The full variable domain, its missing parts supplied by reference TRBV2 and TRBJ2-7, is EPEVTQTPSHQVTQMGQEVILRCVPISNHLYFYWYRQILGQKVEFLVSFYNNEISEKSEIFDDQFSVERPDGSNFTLKIRSTKLEDSAMYFCASGEAGLQYFGPGTRLTVT.

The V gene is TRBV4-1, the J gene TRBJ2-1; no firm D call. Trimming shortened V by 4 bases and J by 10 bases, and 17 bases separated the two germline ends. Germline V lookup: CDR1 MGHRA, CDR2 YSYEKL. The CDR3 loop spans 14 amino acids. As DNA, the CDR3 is TGCGCCAGCAGCCCGTCGGTCGCAATCCCGGAGCAGTTCTTC. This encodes CASSPSVAIPEQFF.

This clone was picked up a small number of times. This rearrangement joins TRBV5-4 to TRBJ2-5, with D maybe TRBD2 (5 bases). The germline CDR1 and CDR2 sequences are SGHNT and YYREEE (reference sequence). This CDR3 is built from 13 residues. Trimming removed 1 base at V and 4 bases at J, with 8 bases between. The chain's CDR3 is CASSLPGVETQYF. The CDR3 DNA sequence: TGTGCCAGCAGCTTGCCCGGGGTAGAGACCCAGTACTTC.

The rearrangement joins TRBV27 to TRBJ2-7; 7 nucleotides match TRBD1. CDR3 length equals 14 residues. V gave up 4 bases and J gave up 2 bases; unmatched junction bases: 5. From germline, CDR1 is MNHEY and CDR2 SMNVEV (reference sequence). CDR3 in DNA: TGTGCCAGCAGTTCGATGACAGGGACCTACGAGCAGTACTTC. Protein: CASSSMTGTYEQYF.

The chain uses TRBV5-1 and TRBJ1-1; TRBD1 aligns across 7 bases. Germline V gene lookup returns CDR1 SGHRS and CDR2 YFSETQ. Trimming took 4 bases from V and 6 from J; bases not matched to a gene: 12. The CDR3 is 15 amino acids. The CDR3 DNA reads TGCGCCAGCAGCCGGGCGACAGGGATGTTTGCTGAAGCTTTCTTT. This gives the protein CASSRATGMFAEAFF.

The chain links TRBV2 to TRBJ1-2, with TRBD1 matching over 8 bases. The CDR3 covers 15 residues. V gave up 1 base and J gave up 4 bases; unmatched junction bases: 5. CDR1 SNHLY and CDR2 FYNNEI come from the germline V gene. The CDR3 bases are TGTGCCAGCAGTGAAGGGCCAGGGGGCATCTATGGCTACACCTTC. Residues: CASSEGPGGIYGYTF.

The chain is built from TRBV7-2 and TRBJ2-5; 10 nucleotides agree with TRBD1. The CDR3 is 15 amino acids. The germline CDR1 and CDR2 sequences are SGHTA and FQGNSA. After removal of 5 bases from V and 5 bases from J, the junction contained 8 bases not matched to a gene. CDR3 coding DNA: TGTGCCAGCAGCACCGGGACAGGGGAGTTCGAGACCCAGTACTTC. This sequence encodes CASSTGTGEFETQYF.

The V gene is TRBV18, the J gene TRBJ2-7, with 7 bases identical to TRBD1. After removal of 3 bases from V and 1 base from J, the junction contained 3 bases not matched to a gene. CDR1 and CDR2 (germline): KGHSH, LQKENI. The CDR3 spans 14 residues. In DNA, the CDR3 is TGTGCCAGCTCACCGGGACAGAGATCCTACGAGCAGTACTTC. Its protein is CASSPGQRSYEQYF.

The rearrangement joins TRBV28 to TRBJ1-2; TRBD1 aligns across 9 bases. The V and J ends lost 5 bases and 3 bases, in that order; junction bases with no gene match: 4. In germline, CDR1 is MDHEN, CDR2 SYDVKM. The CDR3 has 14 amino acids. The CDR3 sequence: CASSPDRGHYGYTF. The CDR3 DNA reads TGTGCCAGCAGTCCGGACAGGGGTCACTATGGCTACACCTTC.